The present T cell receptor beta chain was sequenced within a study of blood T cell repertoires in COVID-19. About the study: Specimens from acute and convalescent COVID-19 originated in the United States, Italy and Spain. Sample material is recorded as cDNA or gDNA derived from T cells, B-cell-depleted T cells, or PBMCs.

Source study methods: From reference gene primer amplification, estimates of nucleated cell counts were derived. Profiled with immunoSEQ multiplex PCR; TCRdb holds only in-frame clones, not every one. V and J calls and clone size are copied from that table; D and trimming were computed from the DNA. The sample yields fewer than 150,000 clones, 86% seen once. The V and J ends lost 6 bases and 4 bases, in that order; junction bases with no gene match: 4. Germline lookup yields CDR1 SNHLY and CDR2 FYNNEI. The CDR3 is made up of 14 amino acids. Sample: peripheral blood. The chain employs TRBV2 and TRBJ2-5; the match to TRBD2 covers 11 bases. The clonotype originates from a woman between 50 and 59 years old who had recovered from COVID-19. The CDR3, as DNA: TGTGCCAGCAGCCCCGGACTAGCGGGAGAGACCCAGTACTTC. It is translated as CASSPGLAGETQYF.